This T cell receptor beta chain was documented in a study of T-cell reconstitution after alpha-beta-depleted transplantation in children. Study conclusions and caveats: The origin of high day-60 TCRbeta diversity in some patients lay in surviving recipient T cells and thymic progenitors. T-cell numbers and diversity one year post-transplant derived largely from freshly generated T cells. Several hundred expanded graft clones reportedly were the source of alpha-beta T cells about two months after transplant.

This clonotype appeared a few times. As yet, its antigen is unknown. Germline V lookup: CDR1 SQVTM, CDR2 ANQGSEA. After removal of 0 bases from V and 1 base from J, the junction contained 13 bases not matched to a gene. The CDR3 consists of 20 residues. Unique molecular identifiers were incorporated when the TCRbeta library was constructed. Each CDR3 protein is one row after TCRdb ran MiXCR on the PCR reads. The sample contains 450,000 to 700,000 distinct CDR3 sequences, over 20% of which appear only once. The rearrangement links TRBV29-1 to TRBJ2-2, with 11 bases lining up with TRBD2. Here the sequenced sample was PBMCs, taken before TCRalphabeta/CD19-depleted stem cell transplant. The TCR comes from a boy under two years old with Wiskott-Aldrich syndrome, due to receive a stem cell transplant. The CDR3 spells CSVEDPTGTSGRGNTGELFF. The DNA for the CDR3 is TGCAGCGTTGAAGATCCTACGGGCACTAGCGGGAGAGGGAACACCGGGGAGCTGTTTTTT.